These 27 T cell receptor beta chains originate from one sample sequenced in a study of T cell responses to AZD1222 COVID-19 vaccine (dated by TCRdb to about 2021). The time point label on this specimen signifies: about 28 days (+/-7) after the second vaccine dose. Libraries were prepared through the immunoSEQ multiplex PCR assay. This immuneACCESS table, as held by TCRdb, lists in-frame sequences with V and J called but not all clones. Of the missing ones, under half trace to an unresolved V gene in checked studies; the others have no known cause. Counted in this sample were approximately 69,000 clones; 75% to 90% of them appeared once. The top ten hold roughly 25% of the sample. Sequencing used peripheral blood, obtained 28 days after the second AZD1222 dose. The source is an adult who received the AZD1222 COVID-19 vaccine.

The chain has TRBV3-1 (or the pseudogene TRBV3-2) and TRBJ1-1; the D is unclear. CDR1 is LGHDT, CDR2 YNNKEL, per germline (reference sequence). The CDR3 is 14 amino acids. Trimming removed 4 bases at V and 6 bases at J, with 15 bases between. CDR3 protein: CASSPPGRSPEAFF. In nucleotides, the CDR3 is TGTGCCAGCAGCCCCCCGGGGAGGAGCCCTGAAGCTTTCTTT.

The chain uses TRBV3-1 (or the pseudogene TRBV3-2) and TRBJ1-2, with a tentative D call TRBD1 (6 bases). V was cut by 3 bases and J by 4 bases, with 15 bases left in between. This CDR3 has 15 residues. Germline V gives CDR1 LGHDT, CDR2 YNNKEL (reference sequence). The CDR3 nucleotides read TGTGCCAGCAGCCACTCCCGGCTACAGGGCTATGGCTACACCTTC. This sequence encodes CASSHSRLQGYGYTF.

Of note for this clone: Other DNA sequences within the sample encode an identical CDR3. The chain recombines TRBV27 with TRBJ1-2; D unclear. V was shortened by 2 bases and J by 6 bases, with 7 bases between the two germline ends. The CDR3 totals 12 residues. Germline CDR1 reads MNHEY; CDR2 reads SMNVEV (reference sequence). The CDR3 reads CASSLAGDGYTF. The CDR3 DNA sequence: TGTGCCAGCAGTTTAGCCGGGGATGGCTACACCTTC.

This clone was counted once. The J gene is TRBJ2-3, the V gene TRBV11-3; D perhaps matches TRBD2 (6 bases). V was shortened by 4 bases and J by 4 bases, with 15 bases between the two germline ends. This CDR3 is 15 amino acids long. Germline V CDR1 and CDR2: SGHNT, YENEEA. CDR3 bases: TGTGCCAGCAGCTCCCCCGAGGGGAGGTCAGATACGCAGTATTTT. Protein sequence: CASSSPEGRSDTQYF.

V is TRBV4-2 and J is TRBJ2-3, with D possibly TRBD1 on 6 matching bases. V lost 6 bases, J lost 0 bases, and 10 bases lay in between. The CDR3 runs 14 residues. Germline V gene sequence: CDR1 LGHNA, CDR2 YNFKEQ. CDR3 nucleotide sequence: TGTGCCAGCAGTGGGGGCCCTAGCACAGATACGCAGTATTTT. Residues: CASSGGPSTDTQYF.

This chain joins TRBV25-1 and TRBJ1-6; D gene unclear. V was pared by 5 bases and J by 7 bases, with 15 bases between. The CDR3 is 15 amino acids. The V gene's germline CDR1 is MGHDK and CDR2 SYGVNS. The CDR3 bases are TGTGCCAGCAGTTCTAGTACTATACCGAATTCACCCCTCCACTTT. Encoded protein: CASSSSTIPNSPLHF.

This clone was recorded once. The chain has TRBV5-4 and TRBJ2-3; 10 nucleotides agree with TRBD1. Unmatched junction bases numbered 6, after V lost 4 bases and J lost 4 bases. CDR1 is SGHNT and CDR2 is YYREEE in the germline V gene (reference sequence). The CDR3 loop spans 15 amino acids. CDR3 sequence: CASSLRTGGPDTQYF. Written as DNA, the CDR3 is TGTGCCAGCAGCCTAAGGACAGGGGGGCCAGATACGCAGTATTTT.

This chain connects TRBV5-1 to TRBJ2-7; D is undetermined. The CDR3 runs to 14 residues. CDR1 is SGHRS, CDR2 YFSETQ, per germline. With 5 bases removed from V and 0 bases from J, the gap between germline ends came to 12 bases. This CDR3 reads CASSRDLSSYEQYF. CDR3 sequence (DNA): TGCGCCAGCAGTCGTGATTTAAGCTCCTACGAGCAGTACTTC.

The chain carries TRBV6-5 and TRBJ2-7, with D possibly matching TRBD2 (6 bases). The CDR3 extends over 15 amino acids. CDR1 MNHEY and CDR2 SVGAGI come from the germline V gene. Trimming cost V 5 bases and J 9 bases, with 23 bases left between them. In DNA form, the CDR3 reads TGTGCCAGCAGTAACCTGGGGGGTGACCTACGAGGGCAGTACTTC. It is translated as CASSNLGGDLRGQYF.

This chain connects TRBV4-1 to TRBJ2-2; 7 bases fit TRBD2. Germline V gene lookup returns CDR1 MGHRA and CDR2 YSYEKL. CDR3 length: 14 amino acids. The junction had 3 bases not matched to a gene; V was cut back by 1 base and J by 7 bases. The chain's CDR3 is CASSQGWGGGELFF. CDR3 DNA sequence: TGCGCCAGCAGCCAAGGTTGGGGGGGCGGGGAGCTGTTTTTT.

The chain has TRBV7-6 and TRBJ2-1, with 10 bases identical to TRBD2. J was trimmed by 7 bases and V by 1 base; bases with no gene match: 10. Germline CDR1 and CDR2: SGHVS and FNYEAQ. This CDR3 is built from 17 residues. The CDR3 here is CASSLGPPSGGRNEQFF. Written as DNA, the CDR3 is TGTGCCAGCAGCTTAGGCCCCCCTAGCGGGGGTAGGAATGAGCAGTTCTTC.

This clone has just one count. Here the CDR3 omits its conserved ending phenylalanine or tryptophan, so a read error is the likely source. The limits of the CDR3 on the DNA are not certain, so only TCRdb's listed CDR3 is given. This chain links TRBV5-8 with TRBJ1-2. Ends included, the CDR3 has 10 residues. CDR1 is SGHTS and CDR2 is YDEGEE in the germline V gene. Here the CDR3 reads CASSQPGGPS.

The gene calls are TRBV25-1 and TRBJ1-2; TRBD1 is a possible D gene (5 bases). V was pared by 6 bases and J by 4 bases, with 18 bases between. Germline CDR1 and CDR2: MGHDK and SYGVNS. CDR3 length: 15 residues. This CDR3 reads CASSDSGRGAYGYTF. CDR3 in DNA: TGTGCCAGCAGCGACTCCGGACGGGGCGCCTATGGCTACACCTTC.

This chain connects TRBV6-5 to TRBJ2-7; D is possibly TRBD1 (5 bases). The V gene lost 5 bases and the J gene lost 7 bases, with 21 bases spanning the gap. CDR1 is MNHEY, CDR2 SVGAGI, per germline. The CDR3 loop spans 15 amino acids. The CDR3 DNA follows: TGTGCCAGCAGTCCCTCGGACATAGCTCCGATTGAGCAGTACTTC. Protein: CASSPSDIAPIEQYF.

This chain connects TRBV5-8 to TRBJ2-1; D unresolved. The CDR3 extends over 17 amino acids. From germline, CDR1 is SGHTS and CDR2 YDEGEE. V shed 4 bases and J shed 0 bases, with 17 bases lying between them. CDR3 nucleotide sequence: TGTGCCAGCAGCCGCCCCGTAGGCCGCCTCTCCTACAATGAGCAGTTCTTC. It codes for CASSRPVGRLSYNEQFF.

The chain carries TRBV18 and TRBJ1-6; D gene ambiguous. Germline V lookup: CDR1 KGHSH, CDR2 LQKENI. The CDR3 contains 14 residues. Trimming took off 3 bases at V and 5 bases at J, with 8 bases between the two ends. For the CDR3, the DNA is TGTGCCAGCTCACCGGACGGGGATAATTCACCCCTCCACTTT. This sequence encodes CASSPDGDNSPLHF.

The chain's CDR3 is CASSLVGHLGGGYTF. For the CDR3, the DNA is TGTGCCAGCAGCTTGGTGGGTCACCTCGGAGGCGGCTACACCTTC. The genes are TRBV5-5 and TRBJ1-2; no firm D call. The V gene lost 0 bases and the J gene lost 8 bases, with 17 bases spanning the gap. This CDR3 is 15 amino acids long. In germline, CDR1 is SGHKS, CDR2 YYEKEE (reference sequence). The full variable domain, its missing parts supplied by reference TRBV5-5 and TRBJ1-2, is DAGVTQSPTHLIKTRGQQVTLRCSPISGHKSVSWYQQVLGQGPQFIFQYYEKEERGRGNFPDRFSARQFPNYSSELNVNALLLGDSALYLCASSLVGHLGGGYTFGSGTRLTVV.

The V gene is TRBV24-1, the J gene TRBJ2-7; 7 positions agree with TRBD1. With 3 bases clipped from V and 4 bases from J, the junction kept 11 bases outside the gene matches. This CDR3 comprises 16 residues. Germline V lookup: CDR1 KGHDR, CDR2 SFDVKD. CDR3 sequence reads: CATSDRARGRSYEQYF. CDR3 nucleotide sequence: TGTGCCACCAGTGATAGGGCGAGGGGGCGAAGTTACGAGCAGTACTTC.

The chain combines TRBV7-9 with TRBJ2-1; 11 positions match TRBD2. Looked up from germline, CDR1 is SEHNR and CDR2 is FQNEAQ (reference sequence). V lost 5 bases to trimming and J lost 3 bases; unmatched junction nucleotides: 6. The CDR3 contains 16 residues. CDR3 nucleotide sequence: TGTGCCAGCAGCCTCGCAACTAGCGGGGGCTACAATGAGCAGTTCTTC. Its protein product is CASSLATSGGYNEQFF.

The chain is built from TRBV9 and TRBJ2-3; 9 bases are shared with TRBD2. The junction had 8 bases not matched to a gene; V was cut back by 3 bases and J by 6 bases. Germline V gives CDR1 SGDLS, CDR2 YYNGEE. The length of the CDR3 is 15 residues. The CDR3 DNA is TGTGCCAGCAGCGCGTGGGGACTAGCCTCGGATACGCAGTATTTT. Encoded protein: CASSAWGLASDTQYF.

The J gene is TRBJ2-3, the V gene TRBV5-4; 12 bases are a match to TRBD2. The CDR3 consists of 18 residues. V was pared by 5 bases and J by 0 bases, with 10 bases of the junction left unmatched. Germline V gene lookup returns CDR1 SGHNT and CDR2 YYREEE (reference sequence). The CDR3 nucleotides read TGTGCCAGCAGTGCCGGACTAGCGGGGCAAGTTAGCACAGATACGCAGTATTTT. Its translation: CASSAGLAGQVSTDTQYF.

This clone appeared once. The CDR3 region is CASSYAGLGNQPQHF. The CDR3 DNA reads as TGTGCCAGCAGTTACGCGGGCCTTGGCAATCAGCCCCAGCATTTT. The V call is TRBV6-5, the J call TRBJ1-5; no reliable D call. The CDR3 sequence is 15 residues long. Germline V gene lookup returns CDR1 MNHEY and CDR2 SVGAGI. The germline V and J ends were trimmed by 2 bases and 2 bases, with 10 bases remaining between them.

The V call is TRBV7-2, the J call TRBJ2-1; TRBD1 is a possible D gene (5 bases). Per the germline V gene, CDR1 is SGHTA and CDR2 is FQGNSA. The CDR3 has 13 residues. The V gene lost 0 bases and the J gene lost 13 bases, with 13 bases spanning the gap. CDR3 sequence reads: CASSLAAGASQFF. CDR3 coding DNA: TGTGCCAGCAGCTTAGCGGCTGGGGCTTCCCAGTTCTTC.

This chain joins TRBV5-1 and TRBJ1-2; the D gene is possibly TRBD1 (6 bases). The CDR3 has 16 residues. V shed 4 bases and J shed 4 bases, with 20 bases lying between them. Germline CDR1 reads SGHRS; CDR2 reads YFSETQ. CDR3 sequence reads: CASSAGQLKLGYGYTF. CDR3 sequence (DNA): TGCGCCAGCAGCGCCGGACAGCTTAAACTAGGCTATGGCTACACCTTC.

The chain links TRBV5-5 to TRBJ1-6; TRBD1 aligns across 7 bases. Germline V lookup: CDR1 SGHKS, CDR2 YYEKEE (reference sequence). This CDR3 has 17 residues. The V gene end was trimmed by 1 base and the J gene end by 1 base; junction bases not matched to a gene: 5. Here the CDR3 reads CASSLMTGPSYNSPLHF. For the CDR3, the DNA is TGTGCCAGCAGCTTGATGACAGGGCCGTCCTATAATTCACCCCTCCACTTT.

V and J are TRBV11-2 and TRBJ1-3; D call uncertain. The CDR3 spans 15 residues. The V end was cut by 6 bases, the J end by 0 bases, with 12 bases between. Per the germline V gene, CDR1 is SGHAT and CDR2 is FQNNGV. As DNA, the CDR3 is TGTGCCAGCAGTCCCCCGGGGTCCTCTGGAAACACCATATATTTT. As protein: CASSPPGSSGNTIYF. Full variable domain (missing parts from reference TRBV11-2 and TRBJ1-3): EAGVAQSPRYKIIEKRQSVAFWCNPISGHATLYWYQQILGQGPKLLIQFQNNGVVDDSQLPKDRFSAERLKGVDSTLKIQPAKLEDSAVYLCASSPPGSSGNTIYFGEGSWLTVV.

The chain carries TRBV3-1 (or the pseudogene TRBV3-2) and TRBJ1-2; no firm D call. The CDR3 has 14 residues. V was shortened by 3 bases and J by 4 bases, with 12 bases between the two germline ends. Looked up from germline, CDR1 is LGHDT and CDR2 is YNNKEL (reference sequence). The CDR3 loop reads CASSQTVSSYGYTF. The DNA of the CDR3 is TGTGCCAGCAGCCAGACCGTCTCCTCCTATGGCTACACCTTC.